This record looks at one T cell receptor (beta chain) sequence and its context. As yet, its antigen is unknown. CDR1 is MNHEY, CDR2 SMNVEV, per germline (reference sequence). After removal of 5 bases from V and 7 bases from J, the junction contained 4 bases not matched to a gene. This CDR3 is built from 12 residues. The data were obtained in a study of long-term antiretroviral therapy in people with HIV. As for the study in general: The 2015 recommendation for immediate ART came about a decade after the earliest samples.

General observations from the study: Versus controls, repertoires in people with HIV had narrower CDR3 length ranges. Pre-ART clonal expansions dominated every time point's repertoire.

An immunoSEQ assay, version v3.0, was performed at survey level. The data were produced by immunoSEQ multiplex PCR, yet TCRdb's version contains in-frame clones alone and is incomplete. The sample has about 22,000 clones, 85% to 90% seen once. The input for sequencing was unsorted PBMCs, taken 1.8 years before starting antiretroviral therapy. This TCR derives from a woman aged 25 to 39 with HIV. This chain connects TRBV27 to TRBJ2-7, with 8 bases fitting TRBD1. CDR3 bases: TGTGCCAGCAGTACAGGGGGGCGGGAGCAGTACTTC. Its protein is CASSTGGREQYF.